The rows below give T cell receptor beta chains drawn from one sample of a study of blood T cell repertoires in COVID-19. Repertoires were generated with immunoSEQ multiplex PCR, while TCRdb's copy carries only in-frame clones and drops some. The repertoire holds roughly 200,000 clones, with approximately 80% as singletons. Sequenced input: peripheral blood. All receptors come from a human donor in a cohort sampled during active COVID-19. Each CDR3 is given without its conserved first and last residue. A clone size is listed for some rows: how often the clone was seen (once, few, many), or a class if it is expanded.

clone_size j_call v_call cdr3_aa
once TRBJ1-2 TRBV7-2 ATARGPSPGGYT
NA TRBJ2-3 TRBV9 ASGGDRDTQY
NA TRBJ1-4 TRBV5-6 ASSSAGEKLF
NA TRBJ2-5 TRBV11-1 ASSPQGIPGETQY
once TRBJ2-2 TRBV2 ASTGVNTGELF
few TRBJ1-5 TRBV2 ASRGGWQPQH
NA TRBJ2-1 TRBV9 ASSAPGTGYNEQF
NA TRBJ1-5 TRBV5-6 ASSPGGGTYNQPQH
NA TRBJ1-2 TRBV5-1 ASSQHRELRYGYT
NA TRBJ2-5 TRBV5-1 ASSWQGYQETQY
NA TRBJ2-7 TRBV7-8 ASSLAGQPYYEQY
NA TRBJ2-7 TRBV24-1 ATGSNRDSSYEQY
NA TRBJ2-1 TRBV11-3 ASSTSGGNEQF
NA TRBJ1-3 TRBV6-6 ASSRTFGVEAGNTIY
few TRBJ2-1 TRBV27 ASSAGLAAYNEQF
NA TRBJ2-7 TRBV5-4 ASSFSGRSYEQY
NA TRBJ1-5 TRBV6-4 ASSAEGATNQPQH
NA TRBJ2-7 TRBV27 ASGTGTIYYEQY
NA TRBJ1-2 TRBV18 ASSYGQGSYGYT
once TRBJ1-2 TRBV18 ASSRTGGDLLNYGYT
NA TRBJ2-7 TRBV5-4 ASSPKLAGEPEQY
NA TRBJ2-2 TRBV10-3 AISESFPGATGELF
NA TRBJ1-1 TRBV2 ASSEEVNTEAF
NA TRBJ2-1 TRBV4-1 ASSQVGAGGNSYNEQF
NA TRBJ1-6 TRBV11-2 ASSLRFSREGNSPLH
NA TRBJ1-3 TRBV7-8 ASSLTRDGNTIY
NA TRBJ2-3 TRBV7-3 ASSTGSVSQDTQY
NA TRBJ2-1 TRBV7-2 ASTGGGRGRYNEQF
NA TRBJ2-3 TRBV5-1 ASSLRDTQY
NA TRBJ2-7 TRBV3-1/TRBV3-2 ASSPVAGAWYEQY
NA TRBJ2-2 TRBV9 ASSVHRVENTGELF
NA TRBJ1-6 TRBV2 ASSIRESTSPLH
many TRBJ2-2 TRBV5-1 ASSLEAGLTGELF
NA TRBJ1-1 TRBV7-9 ASSPWGRLNTEAF
few TRBJ2-2 TRBV5-1 ASSLGAGGPGTGELF
once TRBJ2-5 TRBV18 ASSPPGGVTETQY
NA TRBJ1-2 TRBV6-5 ASSYSTDRGGLYT